This T cell receptor (beta chain) was sequenced during a study of CD8 T cells in Susac syndrome. Random hexamers served to reverse transcribe roughly 0.5 to 1 ug RNA. Each CDR3 protein is one row after TCRdb ran MiXCR on the immunoSEQ multiplex PCR reads. This sample has about 120,000 distinct CDR3 sequences, with roughly 91% found just once. V was pared by 6 bases and J by 1 base, with 12 bases between. Germline-derived CDR1 and CDR2 are SGHDN and FVKESK. CDR3 length: 14 residues. This chain joins TRBV14 and TRBJ1-1; the D gene is possibly TRBD1 (6 bases). The sample taken for sequencing was CD4+ T cells from PBMCs. The clonotype originates from a human donor in good health. The chain's CDR3 is CASSPIGGNTEAFF. Here the CDR3 DNA reads TGTGCCAGCAGTCCGATAGGGGGGAACACTGAAGCTTTCTTT.